The 2 T cell receptor beta chains reported below all come from one sample, sequenced in a study of CD8 T cells in ankylosing spondylitis. The study, taken as a whole, reports: A motif of under ten highly homologous TCR beta variants was seen as apparently characteristic of ankylosing spondylitis blood.

TCRdb reanalysed the 5' RACE reads using MiXCR and keeps one entry per CDR3 protein. The table lists 700,000 to 850,000 distinct CDR3 sequences, 10% to 15% of them singletons, with more than 0.5% in the top ten. Which antigens these TCRs recognize remains unknown. Material: blood, either unsorted or a sorted T cell fraction (not recorded which). These receptors originate from a male donor with ankylosing spondylitis.

This clonotype was detected only a few times. This chain links TRBV20-1 with TRBJ1-1, with D maybe TRBD1 (5 bases). This CDR3 is built from 12 residues. Trimming took off 6 bases at V and 3 bases at J, with 11 bases between the two ends. The germline gives CDR1 DFQATT, CDR2 SNEGSKA (reference sequence). CDR3 residues: CSAQQEDTEAFF. The DNA of the CDR3 is TGCAGTGCCCAACAGGAAGACACTGAAGCTTTCTTT.

The CDR3 here is CASSQEEGRRPLHF. The CDR3 DNA sequence: TGTGCCAGCAGCCAAGAGGAAGGGCGTCGACCCCTCCACTTT. The genes are TRBV4-2 and TRBJ1-6; no clear D. The CDR3 runs to 14 residues. Looked up from germline, CDR1 is LGHNA and CDR2 is YNFKEQ. V was cut by 0 bases and J by 12 bases, with 12 bases left in between.